This T cell receptor (beta chain) emerged from a study of regulatory T cells in long-lasting Graves disease. With regard to this clonotype: Its target is not known.

The study's findings and limits: There were preferences for TRBV28, TRBJ1-2 and TRBJ2-5 in persistent disease. Because few samples were included, accuracy may have been lower.

Time point defined: newly diagnosed GD, antithyroid drugs for less than 3 months. The TCR library was made from RNA that had been extracted from PBMCs in TRIzol. The germline CDR1 and CDR2 sequences are SEHNR and FQNEAQ (reference sequence). The CDR3 covers 14 residues. Trimming removed 3 bases from V and 3 bases from J, with 12 bases in between. Arm-PCR of CDR3 regions and iRepertoire HTBI primers were the basis on which TCR beta libraries were built. MiXCR, run by TCRdb on the multiplex PCR reads, gives a single entry per CDR3 protein. Among 450,000 to 650,000 distinct CDR3 sequences listed, approximately 16% were seen once. These sequences were also reported in another study, on T cells in Graves' hyperthyroidism and ophthalmopathy. This second study notes: Any patient presenting with uncontrolled infection, other autoimmune disease, pregnancy or lactation was left out.

The gene calls are TRBV7-9 and TRBJ2-7; tentative D call: TRBD1 (6 bases). The source is a woman aged 35-65 years with Graves disease. Sequenced material: peripheral blood mononuclear cells (PBMCs), taken at new diagnosis, from a patient treated with antithyroid drugs. The CDR3 nucleotides read TGTGCCAGCAGCTTCTTATACAGGGACTACGAGCAGTACTTC. Translated, it gives CASSFLYRDYEQYF.